A selection of T cell receptor beta chains follows, all from one sample in a study of blood T cells in healthy people across ages. TCRdb reprocessed the 5' RACE reads via MiXCR and lists one record per CDR3 protein. Among more than 900,000 distinct CDR3 sequences, about 29% were seen once, and the ten largest hold more than 8.5%. The data also belong to a second study, concerning T cells of mothers and their children.

The specimen was blood. These receptors originate from a middle-aged woman in good health. The CDR3 runs from the conserved cysteine through the conserved F or W. A D gene is named only where the DNA matches it firmly. Rows may omit the clone size; those that give it use once, few, many or a size class.

cdr3_nt,cdr3_aa,j_call,v_call,d_call,clone_size
TGCAGCGCAACCCCAGATCTTGGGGAGCAGTACTTC,CSATPDLGEQYF,TRBJ2-7,TRBV29-1,.,.
TGTGCCAGCAGCCCGAGATACGGGACACAAGAGACCCAGTACTTC,CASSPRYGTQETQYF,TRBJ2-5,TRBV3-1,.,few
TGTGCCAGCAGCTGGGCCCTCGGGGGCCCGGGAGATACGCAGTATTTT,CASSWALGGPGDTQYF,TRBJ2-3,TRBV7-2,.,.
TGCGCCAGCAGCCCGGGACAGGAGGTCAGAGATACGCAGTATTTT,CASSPGQEVRDTQYF,TRBJ2-3,TRBV5-1,TRBD1,.
TGTGCCAGCAGTTTGTCGCCCGGCCGACCAGATACGCAGTATTTT,CASSLSPGRPDTQYF,TRBJ2-3,TRBV27,.,few
TGCAGTGCTAGAGATCAGGGGCAGAAACACTATGGCTACACCTTC,CSARDQGQKHYGYTF,TRBJ1-2,TRBV20-1,.,many
TGCAGCGCCCGAGGAGGTTTCATGTTACTCAATGAGCAGTTCTTC,CSARGGFMLLNEQFF,TRBJ2-1,TRBV29-1,.,.
TGCGCCAGCAGCCAAGCCCCGGGACAGGGGGCAAAGGAGGATGGCTACACCTTC,CASSQAPGQGAKEDGYTF,TRBJ1-2,TRBV4-1,TRBD1,few
TGTGCCAGCAGCTTCGAGGGTGGGATGGAGACCCAGTACTTC,CASSFEGGMETQYF,TRBJ2-5,TRBV7-9,.,few
TGTGCCAGCAGCCCCCGTCGGACGGCAACTAATGAAAAACTGTTTTTT,CASSPRRTATNEKLFF,TRBJ1-4,TRBV9,.,few
TGTGCCAGCAGCTTAGCGACGGGGCTAGCGGGGGGGCCGACGCAGTTCTTC,CASSLATGLAGGPTQFF,TRBJ2-1,TRBV7-9,TRBD2,.
TGTGCCAGCAGCGTAGGGGCTAGCGGGAGCTGGGACGAGCAGTACTTC,CASSVGASGSWDEQYF,TRBJ2-7,TRBV9,TRBD2,.
TGTGCCAGCAGCCCTTCTGGCGGGGGAACCTACGAGCAGTACTTC,CASSPSGGGTYEQYF,TRBJ2-7,TRBV7-2,TRBD2,many
TGTGCCAGCAGTACCTCGGTTAGCGGGGCTTTAGAGACCCAGTACTTC,CASSTSVSGALETQYF,TRBJ2-5,TRBV27,TRBD2,.
TGTGCCAGCAGCCCCCGGACAGCAACTAATGAAAAACTGTTTTTT,CASSPRTATNEKLFF,TRBJ1-4,TRBV3-1,.,many
TGTGCCAGCAGTTCCCCGGGACAGGGACGGGCCGAGCAGTACTTC,CASSSPGQGRAEQYF,TRBJ2-7,TRBV27,TRBD1,.
TGCAGCGTTGATCTTTTGGGACAGGGGTCAGATACGCAGTATTTT,CSVDLLGQGSDTQYF,TRBJ2-3,TRBV29-1,TRBD1,.
TGTGCCAGCAGCGTAGGCCAGGGTGGAGAGATCCAGTACTTC,CASSVGQGGEIQYF,TRBJ2-5,TRBV9,.,few
TGTGCCAGCAGTGTTTCGGCGGATGAAAAACTGTTTTTT,CASSVSADEKLFF,TRBJ1-4,TRBV2,.,.
TGTGCCAGCAGTGGGAGACAGGGGCTCGCTGAAGCTTTCTTT,CASSGRQGLAEAFF,TRBJ1-1,TRBV7-2,TRBD1,few
TGTGCCAGCAGTGGCCCCTCCGGGGGGTTAAACACCGGGGAGCTGTTTTTT,CASSGPSGGLNTGELFF,TRBJ2-2,TRBV28,TRBD2,.
TGTGCCAGCAGCTTGTCTCGGGGACAGGGGGTTGGGGCCAACGTCCTGACTTTC,CASSLSRGQGVGANVLTF,TRBJ2-6,TRBV7-9,TRBD1,few
TGCAGCGTTGGGAACACCGGGGAGCTGTTTTTT,CSVGNTGELFF,TRBJ2-2,TRBV29-1,.,many
TGCAGTGCTAGGCGGGGTCGCACAGATACGCAGTATTTT,CSARRGRTDTQYF,TRBJ2-3,TRBV20-1,.,few
TGTGCCAGCAGCTTAGGAGTTGTTGGGGGGGAGACCCAGTACTTC,CASSLGVVGGETQYF,TRBJ2-5,TRBV7-2,.,few
TGTGCCAGCAGTTTAGAGCATTCACCCCTCCACTTT,CASSLEHSPLHF,TRBJ1-6,TRBV28,.,.
TGTGCCAGCAGCTTTTGGTCGTTGGCAGGGGCGGACACTGAAGCTTTCTTT,CASSFWSLAGADTEAFF,TRBJ1-1,TRBV11-2,.,.
TGTGCCAGCAGCTTAGCGGCCTCCGAACGCTCCTACAATGAGCAGTTCTTC,CASSLAASERSYNEQFF,TRBJ2-1,TRBV7-8,.,.
TGTGCCAGCAGGCCTCAGGGATCTGGCTCTGGGGCCAACGTCCTGACTTTC,CASRPQGSGSGANVLTF,TRBJ2-6,TRBV6-1,.,.
TGCGCCAGCAGCCAAGACAGCGTCAATTCCTACGAGCAGTACTTC,CASSQDSVNSYEQYF,TRBJ2-7,TRBV4-1,.,few
TGTGCCAGCAGTTATTTCCCACACAGGGTTATGTCGCCGGATGGCTACACCTTC,CASSYFPHRVMSPDGYTF,TRBJ1-2,TRBV6-5,.,many
TGTGCCATCAGAGCAGGCAACAATGAGCAGTTCTTC,CAIRAGNNEQFF,TRBJ2-1,TRBV10-3,.,.
TGTGCCAGCCTCTTACCAGGGGGTGGCTACACCTTC,CASLLPGGGYTF,TRBJ1-2,TRBV28,TRBD1,few
TGTGCCAGCAGCCCCTGGGGGGCGTCTCACAATGAGCAGTTCTTC,CASSPWGASHNEQFF,TRBJ2-1,TRBV7-8,.,.
TGCGCCAGCAGCTTGGCCGTGGGGCAGTTGGGTAATGAAAAACTGTTTTTT,CASSLAVGQLGNEKLFF,TRBJ1-4,TRBV5-1,.,many
TGTGCCGGCTCACCACTACCGGGACAGATCTACGTGCAGTACTTC,CAGSPLPGQIYVQYF,TRBJ2-7,TRBV18,TRBD1,once
TGTGCCAGCAGCCAAACAGGGGGCTATAGCAATCAGCCCCAGCATTTT,CASSQTGGYSNQPQHF,TRBJ1-5,TRBV3-1,TRBD1,.
TGCGCCAGCAGCCATGGCTCTCGAACAGGGCTCGGCTACACCTTC,CASSHGSRTGLGYTF,TRBJ1-2,TRBV4-1,.,few
TGTGCCAGCAGCTTAGCCTCCAGGACAGTGAATGAAAAACTGTTTTTT,CASSLASRTVNEKLFF,TRBJ1-4,TRBV7-2,.,.
TGTGCCAGCAGTTACTCCCCGAGCGGGTTCACAGATACGCAGTATTTT,CASSYSPSGFTDTQYF,TRBJ2-3,TRBV6-5,.,.
TGTGCCGGCAGCTTTGGGTCTGGGAATGAGCAGTTCTTC,CAGSFGSGNEQFF,TRBJ2-1,TRBV7-8,.,few
TGTGCCAGCCGGACAGGTTTCAATCAGCCCCAGCATTTT,CASRTGFNQPQHF,TRBJ1-5,TRBV6-5,TRBD1,few
TGCAGCGCAGACAGGGGCTCCCCGGGTACTAATGAAAAACTGTTTTTT,CSADRGSPGTNEKLFF,TRBJ1-4,TRBV29-1,TRBD1,.
TGTGCCAGCGGCCCTCCCCCCGGGACAGTGAACACTGAAGCTTTCTTT,CASGPPPGTVNTEAFF,TRBJ1-1,TRBV12-3/TRBV12-4,TRBD1,.
TGTGCCAGCAGGTCGACAGGGGCGCGACATAATTCACCCCTCCACTTT,CASRSTGARHNSPLHF,TRBJ1-6,TRBV12-3/TRBV12-4,TRBD1,few
TGTGCCTGGAGTAAGAGCTCCCAAGAGACCCAGTACTTC,CAWSKSSQETQYF,TRBJ2-5,TRBV30,.,many
TGCAGTGCTGCCAGGGAAAGCACTGAAGCTTTCTTT,CSAARESTEAFF,TRBJ1-1,TRBV20-1,.,.
TGCAGTGCTAGCCCTTCGGGACCTGAAGCTTTCTTT,CSASPSGPEAFF,TRBJ1-1,TRBV20-1,.,few
TGTGCCAGCAGTTTTATCGGGGGGGCGCAGCCCCAGCATTTT,CASSFIGGAQPQHF,TRBJ1-5,TRBV12-3/TRBV12-4,.,few
TGCAGTGCTAATCAACGAGGACCCTACGAGCAGTACTTC,CSANQRGPYEQYF,TRBJ2-7,TRBV20-1,.,many